These 23 T cell receptor beta chains were sequenced from one sample in a study of blood T cells in healthy people across ages. It was with a sample-barcoded 5' primer and a J-beta primer mix that a second PCR of roughly 7 to 11 cycles was run. In TCRdb, the 5' RACE reads were re-called with MiXCR into one record per CDR3 protein. This sample yields hundreds of thousands of distinct CDR3 sequences, of which around three fifths are seen a single time; about two fifths belongs to the top ten. The specimen sequenced was blood. The receptors derive from a man aged 60 to 69 in good health.

Notes on this clonotype: No DNA is shown, since the ends of the CDR3 on it are uncertain; the CDR3 is the one TCRdb lists. The chain employs TRBV5-1 and TRBJ2-5; whether TRBD1, the table's D call, matches the DNA was not checked. Germline V gene sequence: CDR1 SGHRS, CDR2 YFSETQ. The CDR3 extends over 18 residues, inclusive of both ends. The CDR3: CASSLGRLLSGPQETQYF.

This clonotype was counted a few times. V is TRBV6-7 and J is TRBJ2-7, with no clear D. TRBV6-7 is filed as an ORF, its function uncertain. The CDR3 spans 14 residues. V lost 4 bases and J lost 3, with 13 bases in between. The chain's CDR3 is CASSCGSDLYEQYF. The CDR3 DNA reads TGTGCCAGCAGTTGCGGATCAGACCTCTACGAGCAGTACTTC.

The sample holds a few counts of this clonotype. This chain links TRBV20-1 with TRBJ2-7, with D perhaps matching TRBD2 (6 bases). V was pared by 0 bases and J by 0 bases, with 18 bases between. CDR3 length: 17 amino acids. Germline loops: CDR1 DFQATT, CDR2 SNEGSKA (reference sequence). This chain's CDR3 is CSARDGRGSTPSYEQYF. DNA for the CDR3: TGCAGTGCTAGAGATGGGCGGGGCTCAACCCCCTCCTACGAGCAGTACTTC.

The chain combines TRBV6-1 with TRBJ1-2; no clear D gene. The CDR3 spans 12 residues. From germline, CDR1 is MNHNS and CDR2 SASEGT. The germline V and J ends were trimmed by 7 bases and 6 bases, with 12 bases remaining between them. The CDR3 bases are TGTGCCAGCACCACGGTCCGGCATGGCTACACCTTC. It is translated as CASTTVRHGYTF.

This clonotype is a singleton in its sample. The rearrangement uses TRBV19 and TRBJ1-2; no clear D gene. The germline V and J ends were trimmed by 4 bases and 2 bases, with 17 bases remaining between them. CDR1 is LNHDA, CDR2 SQIVND, per germline (reference sequence). This CDR3 contains 16 residues. CDR3 loop: CASSNAGIQSNYGYTF. The CDR3 nucleotides read TGTGCCAGTAGTAACGCCGGGATACAGTCCAACTATGGCTACACCTTC.

Ten or more counts support this clonotype. The chain employs TRBV5-1 and TRBJ2-2, with 10 bases identical to TRBD2. This CDR3 has 16 amino acids. Germline loops: CDR1 SGHRS, CDR2 YFSETQ. Trimming at V came to 2 bases and at J to 0 bases, leaving 1 base not matched to a gene. The CDR3 loop is CASSLGLAANTGELFF. The CDR3 nucleotides read TGCGCCAGCAGCTTAGGACTAGCGGCGAACACCGGGGAGCTGTTTTTT.

A few counts support this clonotype. V and J are TRBV24-1 and TRBJ2-1, with a tentative D call TRBD1 (6 bases). From germline, CDR1 is KGHDR and CDR2 SFDVKD. Trimming took 9 bases from V and 6 from J, leaving 11 bases between them. This CDR3 comprises 12 residues. This CDR3 is CATSQGGNEQFF. The CDR3 bases are TGTGCCACCTCACAGGGTGGCAATGAGCAGTTCTTC.

The chain has TRBV20-1 and TRBJ1-4, with TRBD1 matching 7 bases. Germline V CDR1 and CDR2: DFQATT, SNEGSKA (reference sequence). Germline trimming cut 2 bases from V and 8 bases from J; bases unmatched to any gene: 11. The CDR3 length is 15 residues. This chain's CDR3 is CSARTRRQGYEKLFF. The DNA of the CDR3 is TGCAGTGCTAGAACCCGCCGACAGGGCTACGAAAAACTGTTTTTT.

V usage is TRBV7-8 and J usage is TRBJ2-1, with 12 bases identical to TRBD2. The trim removed 3 bases at V and 4 bases at J, leaving 4 bases unmatched. Germline V lookup: CDR1 SGHVS, CDR2 FQNEAQ. The CDR3 is 16 residues long. This CDR3 reads CASSFPLAGGYNEQFF. The DNA for the CDR3 is TGTGCCAGCAGCTTCCCCCTAGCGGGGGGGTACAATGAGCAGTTCTTC.

V gene TRBV5-5 combines with J gene TRBJ1-1; D call uncertain. The germline V and J ends were trimmed by 4 bases and 4 bases, with 17 bases remaining between them. Germline CDR1 reads SGHKS; CDR2 reads YYEKEE (reference sequence). The CDR3 consists of 15 residues. CDR3 DNA sequence: TGTGCCAGCAGCACGACCCTGAGAGAGGGCACTGAAGCTTTCTTT. This sequence encodes CASSTTLREGTEAFF.

The chain links TRBV28 to TRBJ2-7; perhaps TRBD1 as D (5 bases). Trimming stripped 2 bases from V and 5 bases from J, with 10 bases between. Per the germline V gene, CDR1 is MDHEN and CDR2 is SYDVKM. The CDR3 has 13 amino acids. The CDR3 protein is CASSLPGLDEQYF. The CDR3 nucleotides read TGTGCCAGCAGTTTACCAGGGTTGGACGAGCAGTACTTC.

The chain has TRBV29-1 and TRBJ2-4; no clear D gene. The last part of the DNA fits TRBJ2-5 better; the J call may be wrong. CDR3 size: 13 residues. Germline CDR1 reads SQVTM; CDR2 reads ANQGSEA. CDR3 sequence: CSVEAALQETQYF. The CDR3 coding sequence is TGCAGCGTTGAGGCTGCCCTCCAAGAGACCCAGTACTTC.

This clonotype has a handful of counts. The chain employs TRBV28 and TRBJ2-7; weak D call: TRBD2 (6 bases). The germline V gene has CDR1 MDHEN and CDR2 SYDVKM. Trimming stripped 4 bases from V and 2 bases from J, with 24 bases between. There are 18 residues in the CDR3. CDR3 coding DNA: TGTGCCAGCAGTTCCCCAGGGACCGCAGGGAGGCCCACCTACGAGCAGTACTTC. This translates into CASSSPGTAGRPTYEQYF.

This clonotype was seen a handful of times. The chain links TRBV20-1 to TRBJ2-7, with 12 bases matching TRBD1. With V trimmed by 3 bases and J by 3 bases, 6 bases remained unmatched. CDR1 and CDR2 (germline): DFQATT, SNEGSKA (reference sequence). The CDR3 loop spans 15 amino acids. The CDR3 nucleotides are TGCAGTGCTAGGTCGGGGACAGGGGGCCACTACGAGCAGTACTTC. Residues: CSARSGTGGHYEQYF.

On this clonotype itself: Since a much larger clone is just one base distant, this may be a read error. The V and J genes are TRBV20-1 and TRBJ1-5; D is possibly TRBD1 (6 bases). The CDR3 has 14 residues. Per germline, CDR1 DFQATT and CDR2 SNEGSKA (reference sequence). The CDR3 nucleotides are TGCAATGCTAAGCTCGACAGGCGGAATCAGCCCCAGCATTTT. Its protein product is CNAKLDRRNQPQHF.

This clonotype was detected only a few times. DNA for the CDR3: TGTGCCAGCAGTGAAGGAGCGTTGGAGACCCAGTACTTC. Encoded protein: CASSEGALETQYF. This chain uses TRBV6-1 with TRBJ2-5; D not certain. V lost 1 base, J lost 5 bases, and 8 bases lay in between. Germline CDR1 reads MNHNS; CDR2 reads SASEGT. This CDR3 has 13 residues.

The V gene is TRBV9, the J gene TRBJ2-3; 9 bases align to TRBD1. J lost 1 base, V lost 4 bases, and 7 bases had no gene match. This CDR3 spans 16 amino acids. Per germline, CDR1 SGDLS and CDR2 YYNGEE. The CDR3 sequence: CASSPLGDRGTDTQYF. The CDR3 region has the DNA TGTGCCAGCAGCCCCTTGGGGGACAGGGGCACAGATACGCAGTATTTT.

V is TRBV4-2 and J is TRBJ2-5; D is undetermined. The end of the DNA fits TRBJ2-4 better, so the J call may be wrong. Germline assignment: CDR1 LGHNA and CDR2 YNFKEQ. The CDR3 totals 16 residues. CDR3 DNA: TGTGCCAGCAGCCAAGAATTCATGGGATCCCTAAACATTCAGTACTTC. It codes for CASSQEFMGSLNIQYF.

The chain joins TRBV28 to TRBJ2-5; D call uncertain. Germline CDR1 reads MDHEN; CDR2 reads SYDVKM. This CDR3 spans 14 amino acids. Trimming removed 4 bases from V and 5 bases from J, with 14 bases in between. CDR3 residues: CASSSGPERETQYF. The CDR3, as DNA: TGTGCCAGCAGTTCCGGGCCCGAGAGGGAGACCCAGTACTTC.

This chain connects TRBV15 to TRBJ2-1; weak D call: TRBD2 (5 bases). The CDR3 is made up of 13 amino acids. V lost 3 bases, J lost 7 bases, and 10 bases lay in between. Per the germline V gene, CDR1 is LNHNV and CDR2 is YYDKDF (reference sequence). This CDR3 is CATSRGARNEQFF. Written as DNA, the CDR3 is TGTGCCACCAGCAGGGGAGCAAGGAATGAGCAGTTCTTC.

The genes are TRBV29-1 and TRBJ2-1, with D uncertain. Germline CDR1 reads SQVTM; CDR2 reads ANQGSEA. The CDR3 is made up of 11 amino acids. Trimming removed 7 bases from V and 8 bases from J, with 12 bases in between. CDR3 residues: CSASGLDEQFF. The CDR3 nucleotides are TGCAGCGCCTCTGGGTTGGATGAGCAGTTCTTC.

V gene TRBV6-5 combines with J gene TRBJ1-1, with D maybe TRBD1 (5 bases). The germline gives CDR1 MNHEY, CDR2 SVGAGI. Trimming took 4 bases from V and 11 from J, leaving 14 bases between them. The CDR3 consists of 12 residues. The CDR3 here is CASSSGEGKAFF. The CDR3 coding sequence is TGTGCCAGCAGTTCGGGGGAAGGGAAGGCTTTCTTT.

A few counts support this clonotype. CDR3 coding DNA: TGTGCCAGCAGCACAGGACAGAGCCAAGAGACCCAGTACTTC. It encodes CASSTGQSQETQYF. The chain has TRBV11-2 and TRBJ2-5; D may be TRBD1 (6 bases). The V gene lost 5 bases and the J gene lost 1 base, with 11 bases spanning the gap. This CDR3 has 14 residues. CDR1 and CDR2 from the germline V gene are SGHAT and FQNNGV.